What follows are 29 T cell receptor beta chains derived from one specimen sequenced in a study of OX40 agonist ivuxolimab in advanced cancers. Assay: immunoSEQ multiplex PCR; the TCRdb copy retains only in-frame clones and omits some. The table records around 72,000 clones, 75% to 90% of them present only once. The starting material was CD4+ or CD8+ T cells sorted from blood, obtained in a trial of the OX40 agonist ivuxolimab. The receptors derive from an adult with an advanced solid tumor such as melanoma, head and neck, liver or kidney cancer.

The CDR3 is CASSLSTGGFYGYTF. In DNA form, the CDR3 reads TGTGCCAGCAGCCTTTCGACAGGGGGTTTCTATGGCTACACCTTC. This chain links TRBV9 with TRBJ1-2, with TRBD1 identical over 9 bases. V shed 4 bases and J 4 bases; nucleotides not matched to a gene: 8. Looked up from germline, CDR1 is SGDLS and CDR2 is YYNGEE. The CDR3 spans 15 residues.

The chain has TRBV28 and TRBJ1-1; D call uncertain. The CDR3 is 11 residues long. Germline V gives CDR1 MDHEN, CDR2 SYDVKM. V lost 7 bases, J lost 4 bases, and 7 bases lay in between. CDR3 in amino acids: CASKVVTEAFF. In DNA form, the CDR3 reads TGTGCCAGCAAAGTGGTCACTGAAGCTTTCTTT.

V gene TRBV6-6 combines with J gene TRBJ2-7; no clear D. The CDR3 spans 14 residues. The V and J ends lost 6 bases and 0 bases respectively, with 12 bases between them. The germline CDR1 and CDR2 sequences are MNHNY and SVGAGI (reference sequence). CDR3: CASRLDGHSYEQYF. As DNA, the CDR3 is TGTGCCAGCAGGCTGGACGGTCACTCCTACGAGCAGTACTTC.

The chain uses TRBV9 and TRBJ2-2; the D gene is possibly TRBD1 (6 bases). The CDR3 loop spans 14 amino acids. Trimming removed 4 bases from V and 6 bases from J, with 13 bases in between. Germline CDR1 and CDR2: SGDLS and YYNGEE. The CDR3 bases are TGTGCCAGCAGCCCCCGACAGGACCCCGGGGAGCTGTTTTTT. Its translation: CASSPRQDPGELFF.

The chain links TRBV7-2 to TRBJ2-5; TRBD2 matches 12 bases. The CDR3 extends over 20 amino acids. J was trimmed by 5 bases and V by 0 bases; bases with no gene match: 16. Germline CDR1 is SGHTA and CDR2 is FQGNSA. The CDR3 DNA reads as TGTGCCAGCAGCTTAGCGCCCCATTTGACTAGCGGGAGTCTTCGGGAGACCCAGTACTTC. This translates into CASSLAPHLTSGSLRETQYF.

The CDR3 sequence: CASSLRLAETQYF. Here the CDR3 DNA reads TGTGCCAGCAGTCTGAGACTAGCCGAGACCCAGTACTTC. This chain connects TRBV11-2 to TRBJ2-5; 7 nucleotides match TRBD2. The germline gives CDR1 SGHAT, CDR2 FQNNGV. V lost 6 bases to trimming and J lost 5 bases; unmatched junction nucleotides: 6. The length of the CDR3 is 13 residues.

This chain joins TRBV5-1 and TRBJ1-1; D is perhaps TRBD1 (6 bases). V shed 7 bases and J shed 3 bases, with 16 bases lying between them. Germline-derived CDR1 and CDR2 are SGHRS and YFSETQ. The CDR3 totals 14 residues. The chain's CDR3 is CASVGGPRDTEAFF. CDR3 DNA: TGCGCCAGCGTAGGGGGACCCAGGGACACTGAAGCTTTCTTT.

The chain links TRBV27 to TRBJ2-7; D gene ambiguous. Trimming left V 5 bases short and J 2 bases short, with 13 bases between. Germline CDR1 is MNHEY and CDR2 is SMNVEV (reference sequence). This CDR3 has 14 amino acids. The CDR3, as DNA: TGTGCCAGCAGTGAAGCACAGATGACCTACGAGCAGTACTTC. This codes for CASSEAQMTYEQYF.

This clone was observed a single time. The chain couples TRBV12-5 to TRBJ2-3; D is uncertain. Trimming removed 4 bases at V and 1 base at J, with 6 bases between. This CDR3 spans 13 amino acids. Per the germline V gene, CDR1 is LGHNT and CDR2 is FRNRAP. DNA for the CDR3: TGTGCTAGTGGTTCCTCCGGCACAGATACGCAGTATTTT. As protein: CASGSSGTDTQYF. The full variable domain, completed using reference TRBV12-5 and TRBJ2-3, is DARVTQTPRHKVTEMGQEVTMRCQPILGHNTVFWYRQTMMQGLELLAYFRNRAPLDDSGMPKDRFSAEMPDATLATLKIQPSEPRDSAVYFCASGSSGTDTQYFGPGTRLTVL.

The gene calls are TRBV21-1 and TRBJ2-1; the table gives TRBD2 as D, unverified against the DNA. TRBV21-1 counts as a pseudogene. CDR3 length: 17 amino acids. Here the CDR3 reads CASSPRGSGGNYNEQFF. CDR3 in DNA: TGTGCCAGCAGCCCCCGGGGTAGCGGAGGGAACTACAATGAGCAGTTCTTC.

The chain has TRBV29-1 and TRBJ2-3; D may be TRBD2 (6 bases). Germline lookup yields CDR1 SQVTM and CDR2 ANQGSEA. The germline V and J ends were trimmed by 8 bases and 3 bases, with 21 bases remaining between them. The CDR3 runs to 15 residues. The CDR3 sequence: CSTAGGKGRTDTQYF. CDR3 sequence (DNA): TGCAGCACCGCGGGCGGGAAGGGAAGAACAGATACGCAGTATTTT.

V usage is TRBV19 and J usage is TRBJ1-2; maybe TRBD1 (5 bases). V lost 6 bases, J lost 5 bases, and 13 bases lay in between. The CDR3 is 13 residues long. Germline V gene data show CDR1 as LNHDA and CDR2 as SQIVND (reference sequence). In DNA, the CDR3 is TGTGCCAGTAGCCAGGGATTTCTTTATGGCTACACCTTC. Translated, it gives CASSQGFLYGYTF.

V gene TRBV5-1 combines with J gene TRBJ1-3, with a tentative D call TRBD1 (5 bases). Germline CDR1 reads SGHRS; CDR2 reads YFSETQ. This CDR3 contains 14 residues. Trimming shortened V by 4 bases and J by 0 bases, and 8 bases separated the two germline ends. The CDR3 nucleotides are TGCGCCAGCAGCCCGGACACCTCTGGAAACACCATATATTTT. It encodes CASSPDTSGNTIYF. The full variable domain, completed using reference TRBV5-1 and TRBJ1-3, is KAGVTQTPRYLIKTRGQQVTLSCSPISGHRSVSWYQQTPGQGLQFLFEYFSETQRNKGNFPGRFSGRQFSNSRSEMNVSTLELGDSALYLCASSPDTSGNTIYFGEGSWLTVV.

The chain joins TRBV4-2 to TRBJ2-7; 7 bases agree with TRBD2. There are 19 residues in the CDR3. The germline V gene encodes CDR1 LGHNA and CDR2 YNFKEQ. Losses at the gene ends were 3 bases for V and 1 base for J; bases not matched to a gene: 18. The CDR3 region has the DNA TGTGCCAGCAGCCATACCCAGCGGGGCTCCTCTTATAGTTCCTACGAGCAGTACTTC. Amino acids: CASSHTQRGSSYSSYEQYF.

The chain carries TRBV5-4 and TRBJ2-5; D call uncertain. This CDR3 is built from 13 residues. The germline CDR1 and CDR2 sequences are SGHNT and YYREEE (reference sequence). V was shortened by 2 bases and J by 0 bases, with 5 bases between the two germline ends. CDR3 region: CASSFPNQETQYF. In DNA form, the CDR3 reads TGTGCCAGCAGCTTTCCTAACCAAGAGACCCAGTACTTC.

This clone was picked up one time. The chain joins TRBV5-1 to TRBJ1-2; D not certain. Germline CDR1 and CDR2: SGHRS and YFSETQ. V lost 0 bases to trimming and J lost 3 bases, with 6 bases between them. The CDR3 runs to 13 residues. Written as DNA, the CDR3 is TGCGCCAGCAGCTTGGACAGCTACTATGGCTACACCTTC. This translates into CASSLDSYYGYTF.

The chain couples TRBV15 to TRBJ1-2; a weak D match, TRBD1 (5 bases). The CDR3 contains 15 residues. Germline V lookup: CDR1 LNHNV, CDR2 YYDKDF (reference sequence). Between the trimmed V and J ends, which lost 5 bases and 4 bases, there was a span of 17 bases. The CDR3 DNA reads TGTGCCACCAGCGGGGAAAGAGAGGGGCCCTATGGCTACACCTTC. Protein sequence: CATSGEREGPYGYTF.

The CDR3 DNA sequence: TGTGCCAGCAAGAGGGACAGGGGGTCCCCCGAGCAGTACTTC. Translated, it gives CASKRDRGSPEQYF. This chain links TRBV6-6 with TRBJ2-7; 11 bases are shared with TRBD1. Germline lookup yields CDR1 MNHNY and CDR2 SVGAGI (reference sequence). CDR3 length: 14 residues. V lost 7 bases to trimming and J lost 6 bases; unmatched junction nucleotides: 8.

The rearrangement uses TRBV25-1 and TRBJ2-1; possibly TRBD2 for D (6 bases). This CDR3 is 17 amino acids long. V was clipped by 2 bases and J by 0 bases, with 14 bases between them. Germline CDR1 reads MGHDK; CDR2 reads SYGVNS. The CDR3 DNA sequence: TGTGCCAGCAGTGAAGCAGGGAGGACCGTCTCCTACAATGAGCAGTTCTTC. Translation: CASSEAGRTVSYNEQFF.

The gene calls are TRBV10-2 and TRBJ2-7, with 11 bases that match TRBD2. Germline trimming cut 11 bases from V and 3 bases from J; bases unmatched to any gene: 9. Germline values: CDR1 WSHSY, CDR2 SAAADI. CDR3 length equals 14 residues. The CDR3 sequence is CAARSTSGNYEQYF. CDR3 in DNA: TGCGCCGCCCGTTCGACTAGCGGGAACTACGAGCAGTACTTC.

The chain links TRBV11-2 to TRBJ1-1; D remains unclear. The CDR3 extends over 11 amino acids. Between the trimmed V and J ends, which lost 5 bases and 6 bases, there was a span of 7 bases. Per germline, CDR1 SGHAT and CDR2 FQNNGV. For the CDR3, the DNA is TGTGCCAGCAGCGCCGGACCTGAAGCTTTCTTT. It is translated as CASSAGPEAFF. Using reference TRBV11-2 and TRBJ1-1 for the parts outside the CDR3, the full variable domain is EAGVAQSPRYKIIEKRQSVAFWCNPISGHATLYWYQQILGQGPKLLIQFQNNGVVDDSQLPKDRFSAERLKGVDSTLKIQPAKLEDSAVYLCASSAGPEAFFGQGTRLTVV.

This clone was detected only once. This CDR3 is missing its conserved last phenylalanine or tryptophan, likely due to a read error. The chain combines TRBV18 with TRBJ1-2; D not certain. Germline-derived CDR1 and CDR2 are KGHSH and LQKENI. The CDR3 sequence is 12 residues long. Trimming cost V 3 bases and J 3 bases, with 5 bases left between them. The DNA of the CDR3 is TGTGCCAGCTCACCCTATGACTATGGCTACACCCTC. Translating it yields CASSPYDYGYTL.

V and J are TRBV6-1 and TRBJ1-5; no clear D. CDR1 and CDR2 from the germline V gene are MNHNS and SASEGT. The CDR3 runs 14 residues. The V end lost 4 bases, the J end lost 0 bases, and 7 bases lay between the germline ends. The CDR3 spells CASSATYSNQPQHF. The CDR3 DNA reads TGTGCCAGCAGTGCCACGTATAGCAATCAGCCCCAGCATTTT.

The rearrangement links TRBV5-1 to TRBJ2-7; 8 bases agree with TRBD1. The CDR3 has 14 amino acids. V lost 4 bases, J lost 6 bases, and 9 bases stayed unmatched. Looked up from germline, CDR1 is SGHRS and CDR2 is YFSETQ. The DNA for the CDR3 is TGCGCCAGCAGCACCGGACAGGGAGAGGGCGAGCAGTACTTC. Translation gives CASSTGQGEGEQYF.

The chain carries TRBV15 and TRBJ2-7, with 7 bases matching TRBD1. Germline values: CDR1 LNHNV, CDR2 YYDKDF (reference sequence). The CDR3 totals 15 residues. Germline trimming cut 0 bases from V and 3 bases from J; bases unmatched to any gene: 5. Written as DNA, the CDR3 is TGTGCCACCAGCAGAGATTGGGGACAGCTCTACGAGCAGTACTTC. The encoded protein is CATSRDWGQLYEQYF.

The chain links TRBV29-1 to TRBJ1-4; 7 bases match TRBD1. CDR1 is SQVTM, CDR2 ANQGSEA, per germline. The CDR3 is made up of 16 amino acids. The ends lost 1 base at V and 0 bases at J; junction bases unmatched: 5. CDR3 in DNA: TGCAGCGTTGAAGGGACAGGCTATGCAACTAATGAAAAACTGTTTTTT. Amino acids: CSVEGTGYATNEKLFF. Using reference TRBV29-1 and TRBJ1-4 for the parts outside the CDR3, the full variable domain is SAVISQKPSRDICQRGTSLTIQCQVDSQVTMMFWYRQQPGQSLTLIATANQGSEATYESGFVIDKFPISRPNLTFSTLTVSNMSPEDSSIYLCSVEGTGYATNEKLFFGSGTQLSVL.

This clone was seen ten or more times. Distinct nucleotide sequences in the sample also encode this CDR3. The chain links TRBV7-2 to TRBJ2-1; weak D call: TRBD2 (5 bases). Germline V lookup: CDR1 SGHTA, CDR2 FQGNSA. The V end lost 8 bases, the J end lost 3 bases, and 11 bases lay between the germline ends. The CDR3 length is 13 residues. The CDR3 loop is CASGPRGYNEQFF. For the CDR3, the DNA is TGTGCCAGCGGCCCCCGGGGCTACAATGAGCAGTTCTTC.

The chain recombines TRBV6-5 with TRBJ1-5, with 8 nucleotides matching TRBD1. The CDR3 is 14 residues long. V shed 6 bases and J 7 bases; nucleotides not matched to a gene: 8. Germline CDR1 MNHEY, CDR2 SVGAGI. The CDR3 DNA follows: TGTGCCAGCAGGACGACAGGGGACAGCCAGCCCCAGCATTTT. It yields the protein CASRTTGDSQPQHF.

This chain links TRBV5-1 with TRBJ2-7, with 8 nucleotides matching TRBD2. J was trimmed by 6 bases and V by 4 bases; bases with no gene match: 15. Germline lookup yields CDR1 SGHRS and CDR2 YFSETQ. There are 16 residues in the CDR3. The CDR3 nucleotides read TGCGCCAGCAGCACTGGGGGGAGTAGCGGGACCGCCGAGCAGTACTTC. Translation: CASSTGGSSGTAEQYF. Combining the CDR3 with reference TRBV5-1 and TRBJ2-7 gives the whole variable domain KAGVTQTPRYLIKTRGQQVTLSCSPISGHRSVSWYQQTPGQGLQFLFEYFSETQRNKGNFPGRFSGRQFSNSRSEMNVSTLELGDSALYLCASSTGGSSGTAEQYFGPGTRLTVT.